This entry is about one TCR beta chain. Using immunoSEQ multiplex PCR, the repertoire was profiled, and TCRdb retains in-frame clones only, with some absent. Here the sample spans 45,000 to 55,000 clones, 85% to 95% being singletons. The CDR3 totals 19 residues. V shed 5 bases, J shed 0 bases, and the junction held 14 bases outside the gene matches. Germline assignment: CDR1 SEHNR and CDR2 FQNEAQ (reference sequence). The chain combines TRBV7-9 with TRBJ2-2; TRBD1 aligns across 8 bases. The sequenced sample consisted of PBMCs. The TCR sequence derives from a man aged 40-49 years with rheumatoid arthritis. Here the CDR3 reads CASSRLTIRQGTNTGELFF. The CDR3 DNA follows: TGTGCCAGCAGCCGACTCACAATTAGACAGGGGACGAACACCGGGGAGCTGTTTTTT.